This T cell receptor (beta chain) is from a study of shared clonotypes between healthy human individuals. The method was immunoSEQ multiplex PCR; TCRdb's version includes in-frame clones alone and lacks a portion of them. The sample has over a million clones; roughly 96% are singletons. V gave up 5 bases and J gave up 2 bases; unmatched junction bases: 8. Germline V gene data show CDR1 as LNHDA and CDR2 as SQIVND (reference sequence). The CDR3 has 16 amino acids. This rearrangement joins TRBV19 to TRBJ2-2; 7 nucleotides match TRBD2. The sequencing sample was made of naive CD4+ T cells sorted from blood. Subset: CD45RA+ positively selected. The TCR sequence derives from a young man in good health. The CDR3 coding sequence is TGTGCCAGTAGTGGGCTCGCGGGGGTTAACACCGGGGAGCTGTTTTTT. Translating it yields CASSGLAGVNTGELFF.